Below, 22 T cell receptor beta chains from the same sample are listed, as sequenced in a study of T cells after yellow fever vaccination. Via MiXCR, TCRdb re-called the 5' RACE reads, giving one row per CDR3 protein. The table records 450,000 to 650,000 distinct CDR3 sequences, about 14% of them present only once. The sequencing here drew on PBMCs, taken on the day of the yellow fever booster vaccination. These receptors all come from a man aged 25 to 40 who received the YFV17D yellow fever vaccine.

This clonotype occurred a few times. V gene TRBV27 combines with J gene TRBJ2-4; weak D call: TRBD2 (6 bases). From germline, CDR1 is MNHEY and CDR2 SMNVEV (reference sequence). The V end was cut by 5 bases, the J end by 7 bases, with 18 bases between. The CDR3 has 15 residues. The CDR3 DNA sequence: TGTGCCAGCAGTCCCCCGGGACTCCGGTACAACATTCAGTACTTC. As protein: CASSPPGLRYNIQYF.

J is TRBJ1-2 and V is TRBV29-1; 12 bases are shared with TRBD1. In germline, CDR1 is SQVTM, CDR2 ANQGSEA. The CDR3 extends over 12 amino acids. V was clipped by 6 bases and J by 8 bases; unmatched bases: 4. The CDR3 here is CSVGQGAEGYTF. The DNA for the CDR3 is TGCAGCGTGGGACAGGGGGCTGAAGGCTACACCTTC.

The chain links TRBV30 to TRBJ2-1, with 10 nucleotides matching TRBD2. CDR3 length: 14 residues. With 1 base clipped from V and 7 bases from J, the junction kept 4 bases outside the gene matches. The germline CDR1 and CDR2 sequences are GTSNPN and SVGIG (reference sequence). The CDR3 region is CAWSAGLARNEQFF. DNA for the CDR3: TGTGCCTGGAGTGCGGGACTAGCGCGTAATGAGCAGTTCTTC.

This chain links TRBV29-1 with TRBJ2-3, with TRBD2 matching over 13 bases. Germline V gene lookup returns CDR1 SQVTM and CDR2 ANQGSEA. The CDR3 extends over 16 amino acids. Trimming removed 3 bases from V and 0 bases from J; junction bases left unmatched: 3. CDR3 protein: CSVEGLAGMSTDTQYF. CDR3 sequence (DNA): TGCAGCGTTGAGGGACTAGCGGGAATGAGCACAGATACGCAGTATTTT.

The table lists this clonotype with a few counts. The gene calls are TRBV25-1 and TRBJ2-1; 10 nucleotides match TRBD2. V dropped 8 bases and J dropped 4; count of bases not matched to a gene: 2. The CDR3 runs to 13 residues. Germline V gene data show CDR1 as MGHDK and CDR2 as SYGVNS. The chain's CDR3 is CASQREGYNEQFF. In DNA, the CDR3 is TGTGCCAGCCAGCGGGAGGGTTACAATGAGCAGTTCTTC.

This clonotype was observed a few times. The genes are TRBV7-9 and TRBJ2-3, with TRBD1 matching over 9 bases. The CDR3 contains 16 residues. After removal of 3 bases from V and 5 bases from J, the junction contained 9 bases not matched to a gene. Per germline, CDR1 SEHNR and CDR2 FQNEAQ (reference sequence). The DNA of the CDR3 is TGTGCCAGCAGCTTGGGCGGGACAGGGAATCTAGATACGCAGTATTTT. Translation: CASSLGGTGNLDTQYF.

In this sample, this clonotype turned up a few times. The CDR3 DNA is TGTGCCAGCAGCTTAGTTTCACAAGCCTACGAGCAGTACTTC. Amino acid sequence: CASSLVSQAYEQYF. The chain recombines TRBV11-2 with TRBJ2-7; D remains ambiguous. CDR1 SGHAT and CDR2 FQNNGV come from the germline V gene. V gave up 1 base and J gave up 2 bases, with 9 bases separating them. CDR3 size: 14 residues.

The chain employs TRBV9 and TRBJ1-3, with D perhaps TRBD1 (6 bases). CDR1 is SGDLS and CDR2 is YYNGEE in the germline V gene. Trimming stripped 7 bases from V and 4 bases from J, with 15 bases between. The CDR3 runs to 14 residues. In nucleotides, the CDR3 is TGTGCCAGCTCTACAGGGACCATCGGAAACACCATATATTTT. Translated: CASSTGTIGNTIYF.

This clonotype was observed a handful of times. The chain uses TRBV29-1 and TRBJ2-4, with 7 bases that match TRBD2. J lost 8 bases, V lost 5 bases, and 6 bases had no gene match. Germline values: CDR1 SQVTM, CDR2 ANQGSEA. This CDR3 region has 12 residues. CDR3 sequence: CSVFGRGDIQYF. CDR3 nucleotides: TGCAGCGTTTTCGGCCGGGGGGACATTCAGTACTTC. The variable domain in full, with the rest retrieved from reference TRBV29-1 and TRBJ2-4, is SAVISQKPSRDICQRGTSLTIQCQVDSQVTMMFWYRQQPGQSLTLIATANQGSEATYESGFVIDKFPISRPNLTFSTLTVSNMSPEDSSIYLCSVFGRGDIQYFGAGTRLSVL.

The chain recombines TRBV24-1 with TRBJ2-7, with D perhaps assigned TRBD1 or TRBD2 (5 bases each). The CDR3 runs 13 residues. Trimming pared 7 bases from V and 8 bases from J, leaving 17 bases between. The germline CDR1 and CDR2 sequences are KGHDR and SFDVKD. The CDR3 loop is CATSRDRRLKQYF. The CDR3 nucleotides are TGTGCCACCAGCCGGGACCGGCGTTTAAAGCAGTACTTC.

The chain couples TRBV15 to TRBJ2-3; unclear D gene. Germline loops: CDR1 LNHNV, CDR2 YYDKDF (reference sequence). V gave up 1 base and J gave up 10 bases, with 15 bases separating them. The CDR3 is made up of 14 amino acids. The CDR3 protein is CATSRGETIDSQYF. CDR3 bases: TGTGCCACCAGCAGAGGCGAGACCATTGACTCGCAGTATTTT.

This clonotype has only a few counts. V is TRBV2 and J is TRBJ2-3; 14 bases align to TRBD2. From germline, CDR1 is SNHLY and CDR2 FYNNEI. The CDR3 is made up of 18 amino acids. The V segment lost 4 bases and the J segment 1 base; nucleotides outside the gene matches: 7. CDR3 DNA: TGTGCCAGCAGTGTCCCGGGACTAGCGGGAGAGGGCACAGATACGCAGTATTTT. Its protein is CASSVPGLAGEGTDTQYF. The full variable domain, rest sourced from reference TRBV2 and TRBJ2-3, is EPEVTQTPSHQVTQMGQEVILRCVPISNHLYFYWYRQILGQKVEFLVSFYNNEISEKSEIFDDQFSVERPDGSNFTLKIRSTKLEDSAMYFCASSVPGLAGEGTDTQYFGPGTRLTVL.

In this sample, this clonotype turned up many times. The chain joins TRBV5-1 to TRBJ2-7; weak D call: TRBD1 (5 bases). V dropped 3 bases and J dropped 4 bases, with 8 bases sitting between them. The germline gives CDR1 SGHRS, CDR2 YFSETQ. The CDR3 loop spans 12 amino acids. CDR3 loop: CASSSGIYEQYF. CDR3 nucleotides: TGCGCCAGCAGCTCAGGGATTTACGAGCAGTACTTC.

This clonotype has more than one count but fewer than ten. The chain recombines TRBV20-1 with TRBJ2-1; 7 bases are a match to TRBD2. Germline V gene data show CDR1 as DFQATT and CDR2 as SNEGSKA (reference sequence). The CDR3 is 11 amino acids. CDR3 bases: TGCGGCGGGACTAACTACAATGAGCAGTTCTTC. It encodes CGGTNYNEQFF.

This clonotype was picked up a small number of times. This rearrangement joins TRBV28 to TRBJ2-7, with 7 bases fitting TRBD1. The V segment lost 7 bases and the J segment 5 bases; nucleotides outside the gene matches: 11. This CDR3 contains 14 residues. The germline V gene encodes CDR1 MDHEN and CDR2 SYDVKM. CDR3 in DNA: TGTGCCAGCACTCTATCAGGGGGTACGAACGAGCAGTACTTC. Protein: CASTLSGGTNEQYF.

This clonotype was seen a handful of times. The CDR3 loop reads CAIRASGSGEQFF. In DNA form, the CDR3 reads TGTGCCATTCGGGCTAGCGGGAGTGGTGAGCAGTTCTTC. The V gene is TRBV7-9, the J gene TRBJ2-1, with 10 bases identical to TRBD2. V lost 10 bases, J lost 9 bases, and 9 bases stayed unmatched. The CDR3 is made up of 13 amino acids. The germline V gene encodes CDR1 SEHNR and CDR2 FQNEAQ (reference sequence). The full variable domain, its missing parts supplied by reference TRBV7-9 and TRBJ2-1, is DTGVSQNPRHKITKRGQNVTFRCDPISEHNRLYWYRQTLGQGPEFLTYFQNEAQLEKSRLLSDRFSAERPKGSFSTLEIQRTEQGDSAMYLCAIRASGSGEQFFGPGTRLTVL.

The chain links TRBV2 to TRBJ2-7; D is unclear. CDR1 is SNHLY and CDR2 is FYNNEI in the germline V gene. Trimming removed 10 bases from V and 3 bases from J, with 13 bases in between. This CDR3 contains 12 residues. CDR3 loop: CATNRASYEQYF. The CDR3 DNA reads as TGTGCCACAAACAGAGCCAGCTACGAGCAGTACTTC.

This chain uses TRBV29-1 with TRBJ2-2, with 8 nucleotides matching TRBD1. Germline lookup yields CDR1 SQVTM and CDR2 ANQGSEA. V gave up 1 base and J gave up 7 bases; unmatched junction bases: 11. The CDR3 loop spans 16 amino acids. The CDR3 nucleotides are TGCAGCGTTGAAGGGTCCGGACAGGGTAAAGACGGGGAGCTGTTTTTT. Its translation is CSVEGSGQGKDGELFF.

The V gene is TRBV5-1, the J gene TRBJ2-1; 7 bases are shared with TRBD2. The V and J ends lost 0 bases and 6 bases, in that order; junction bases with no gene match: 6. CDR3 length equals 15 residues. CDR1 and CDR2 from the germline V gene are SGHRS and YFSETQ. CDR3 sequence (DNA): TGCGCCAGCAGCTTGGGGGGCGGGAGTAGCAATGAGCAGTTCTTC. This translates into CASSLGGGSSNEQFF.

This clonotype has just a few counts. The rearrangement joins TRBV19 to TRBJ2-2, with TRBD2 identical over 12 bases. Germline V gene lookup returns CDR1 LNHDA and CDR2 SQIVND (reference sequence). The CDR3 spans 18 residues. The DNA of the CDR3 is TGTGGAAGTGGCCGGCTAGCGGGAGGGATCGCTGGTCCCGGGGAGCTGTTTTTT. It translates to CGSGRLAGGIAGPGELFF.

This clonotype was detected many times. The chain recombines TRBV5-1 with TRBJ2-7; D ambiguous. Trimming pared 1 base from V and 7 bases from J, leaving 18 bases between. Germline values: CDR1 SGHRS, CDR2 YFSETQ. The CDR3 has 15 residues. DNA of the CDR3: TGCGCCAGCAGCTTGCATCCAGCGCAAGTTAGGGAGCAGTACTTC. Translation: CASSLHPAQVREQYF.

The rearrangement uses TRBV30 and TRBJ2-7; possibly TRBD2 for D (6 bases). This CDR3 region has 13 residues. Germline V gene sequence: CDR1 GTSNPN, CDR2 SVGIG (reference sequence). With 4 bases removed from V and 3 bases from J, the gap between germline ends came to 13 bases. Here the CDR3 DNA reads TGTGCCTGGATGGGACCCGGGGGCTACGAGCAGTACTTC. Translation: CAWMGPGGYEQYF. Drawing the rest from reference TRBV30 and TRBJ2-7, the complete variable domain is SQTIHQWPATLVQPVGSPLSLECTVEGTSNPNLYWYRQAAGRGLQLLFYSVGIGQISSEVPQNLSASRPQDRQFILSSKKLLLSDSGFYLCAWMGPGGYEQYFGPGTRLTVT.